Listed below are T cell receptor beta chains from one sample, sequenced in a study of immune aging and cytomegalovirus after organ transplant. No antigens are known for them. TCRdb fed the single-cell sequencing reads into MiXCR, producing one record per CDR3 protein. This sample has about 21,000 distinct CDR3 sequences, with roughly a third found just once. The sequencing used CMV peptide-activated CD4+ and CD8+ T cells sorted from blood, collected at five time points, pooled. The receptors shown here come from a female donor who had a heart transplant and CMV viremia. CDR3s include the opening cysteine and the closing phenylalanine or tryptophan. Each record gives: CDR3 DNA, CDR3 protein, V gene, clone size, D gene, J gene. A D gene is named only where the DNA matches it firmly. Rows give clone size only sometimes, using once, few, many, or a class for an expanded clone.

TGCGCCAGCAGCTTGGAACCTAGCGTAAAAGAGACCCAGTACTTC	CASSLEPSVKETQYF	TRBV5-1	.	.	TRBJ2-5
TGCAGTGCTAGACACCTTACAGGGGATCGAGGCTACACCTTC	CSARHLTGDRGYTF	TRBV20-1	many	TRBD1	TRBJ1-2
TGTGCCAGCAGTTCGGACGGACGCATGAACACTGAAGCTTTCTTT	CASSSDGRMNTEAFF	TRBV12-3/TRBV12-4	.	.	TRBJ1-1
TGTGCCACCAGTGATTCGTGGACAGAGAAAGCTTTCTTT	CATSDSWTEKAFF	TRBV24-1	many	.	TRBJ1-1
TGTGCCACGCGGGGGAGCTCCCACAATGAGCAGTTCTTC	CATRGSSHNEQFF	TRBV10-3	.	TRBD2	TRBJ2-1
TGTGCCAGCGGCCAAGATTGGACTATCGGGAGCAACATTCAGTACTTC	CASGQDWTIGSNIQYF	TRBV4-2	.	.	TRBJ2-4
TGTGCCAGCAGCGACAGGGGTGTGGGAGAGACCCAGTACTTC	CASSDRGVGETQYF	TRBV6-5	.	TRBD1	TRBJ2-5
TGTGCCAGCTCCCCGGGACAACCCCAAGAGACCCAGTACTTC	CASSPGQPQETQYF	TRBV18	.	.	TRBJ2-5
TGTGCCAGCAGCGTAGCGGGTAGCACAGATACGCAGTATTTT	CASSVAGSTDTQYF	TRBV9	many	.	TRBJ2-3
TGTGCCAGCAGTCCTCGACAGGGTGAAGCAGATACGCAGTATTTT	CASSPRQGEADTQYF	TRBV2	few	TRBD1	TRBJ2-3
TGTGCCAGCAGCACGCAGGCGGGGGCCTACGAGCAGTACTTC	CASSTQAGAYEQYF	TRBV5-6	many	TRBD2	TRBJ2-7
TGCTCGAGCGGGAGTCGGGGTGAGCAGTTCTTC	CSSGSRGEQFF	TRBV20-1	few	TRBD2	TRBJ2-1
TGTGCCAGCAGCTCGCAGGAAGGGAGTAGCGAGCAGTACTTC	CASSSQEGSSEQYF	TRBV7-2	.	.	TRBJ2-7
TGTGCCAGCAGCCTGGGACAGCCAGCGGATACGCAGTATTTT	CASSLGQPADTQYF	TRBV11-3	once	TRBD1	TRBJ2-3
TGTGCCAGCCGAACCTCTAGCACAGATACGCAGTATTTT	CASRTSSTDTQYF	TRBV2	.	.	TRBJ2-3
TGTGCCAGCAGTCGTCATAACTTCTTTAGGGGGGAGCAGTACTTC	CASSRHNFFRGEQYF	TRBV12-3/TRBV12-4	.	.	TRBJ2-7
TGTGCCAGCAGCGTAGGGGTCGGGTTCGGCTATGGCTACACCTTC	CASSVGVGFGYGYTF	TRBV9	few	.	TRBJ1-2
TGTGCCAGCAGTACTAGCGGGAGTGGCAATGAGCAGTTCTTC	CASSTSGSGNEQFF	TRBV2	medium-sized	TRBD2	TRBJ2-1
TGTGCCAGCAGTTTACCCCATCAGCCCCAGCATTTT	CASSLPHQPQHF	TRBV28	once	.	TRBJ1-5
TGCAGTGCTAGGCCTAGGTACAGGACACATGAGCAGTTCTTC	CSARPRYRTHEQFF	TRBV20-1	many	.	TRBJ2-1
TGCAGTCTTCGGGAGGGGAGTAGGACAGATACGCAGTATTTT	CSLREGSRTDTQYF	TRBV20-1	.	TRBD2	TRBJ2-3
TGCGCCAGCAGCCCCAAGAGGCAAGAGGGTTTGCAAGAGACCCAGTACTTC	CASSPKRQEGLQETQYF	TRBV3-1	few	.	TRBJ2-5
TGTGCCAGCAGTGAACGACCGGGACTAGCGGGAGCCCGCACCGGGGAGCTGTTTTTT	CASSERPGLAGARTGELFF	TRBV6-1	medium-sized	TRBD2	TRBJ2-2
TGTGCCAGCAGAGGGCGAAGATGGGGACAGGGGAACGGCTACACCTTC	CASRGRRWGQGNGYTF	TRBV14	.	TRBD1	TRBJ1-2
TGTGCCAGCAGCCAAGCCGGCCCGGGACTAGCGGGAGTGTATCGTACGAACACCGGGGAGCTGTTTTTT	CASSQAGPGLAGVYRTNTGELFF	TRBV4-2	few	TRBD2	TRBJ2-2
TGTGCCAGCAGTGAAGCATCGTTGCTACAAGAGACCCAGTACTTC	CASSEASLLQETQYF	TRBV2	medium-sized	.	TRBJ2-5
TGTGCCTGGAAAGTGGGCGATAACACTGAAGCTTTCTTT	CAWKVGDNTEAFF	TRBV30	many	.	TRBJ1-1
TGTGCCAGCAGCCCGGGACTAGCGGGATTGACAGATACGCAGTATTTT	CASSPGLAGLTDTQYF	TRBV4-2	.	TRBD2	TRBJ2-3
TGCGCCAGCAGACTTTCCTACAGGGATCTCGACACTGAAGCTTTCTTT	CASRLSYRDLDTEAFF	TRBV5-1	.	.	TRBJ1-1
TGTGCCATCAGTTCAGGGATAGGCTACACCTTC	CAISSGIGYTF	TRBV10-3	many	.	TRBJ1-2
TGCAGTGCTAGGCTGCCTAGCGGAAATGGGGAGACCCAGTACTTC	CSARLPSGNGETQYF	TRBV20-1	.	TRBD2	TRBJ2-5
TGTGCCACCAGTCAGACAGGGCTTGAAGCTTTCTTT	CATSQTGLEAFF	TRBV24-1	.	TRBD1	TRBJ1-1
TGTGCCAGCAGCTCCCCTATGATTTATACGCAGTATTTT	CASSSPMIYTQYF	TRBV7-9	.	.	TRBJ2-3
TGTGCTGCCAGCAGAGATAGAGGGGCTGAAGCTTTCTTT	CAASRDRGAEAFF	TRBV15	.	.	TRBJ1-1
TGTGCCAGCAGTACTAGCGGGGGGGCCAACGGGGAGCTGTTTTTT	CASSTSGGANGELFF	TRBV5-4	.	TRBD2	TRBJ2-2
TGTGCCTGGAGAGCCCCGGGACAGGGCGGCGAGCAGTACTTC	CAWRAPGQGGEQYF	TRBV30	.	TRBD1	TRBJ2-7
TGTGCCAGCAGCTTAGGACAGGACACCTACGAGCAGTACTTC	CASSLGQDTYEQYF	TRBV11-2	.	.	TRBJ2-7
TGCGCCAGCAGCTTGGGTTGGGGACTAGCGGCACAAGAGACCCAGTACTTC	CASSLGWGLAAQETQYF	TRBV5-1	.	TRBD2	TRBJ2-5
TGTGCCAGCCGTTTGACCTTTAATCATAATTCACCCCTCCACTTT	CASRLTFNHNSPLHF	TRBV6-5	few	.	TRBJ1-6
TGCGCCAGCAGCCAAGGACAGCAACATAATTCACCCCTCCACTTT	CASSQGQQHNSPLHF	TRBV4-3	many	.	TRBJ1-6
TGCAGTGCCCCGCGACTACTAGCGGGGGGGCAAGGGGCCAACGTCCTGACTTTC	CSAPRLLAGGQGANVLTF	TRBV20-1	.	TRBD2	TRBJ2-6
TGCAGTGCTAGTGGCAGCGGGAGGGCCACAACCGGGGAGCTGTTTTTT	CSASGSGRATTGELFF	TRBV20-1	few	TRBD2	TRBJ2-2
TGTGCCAGCAGCCAAGTGGATAGCACCCCCACAGATACGCAGTATTTT	CASSQVDSTPTDTQYF	TRBV14	.	.	TRBJ2-3
TGTGCCAGCAGCCTAACAAATCCTGGGACAGGACTTTCCTACGAGCAGTACTTC	CASSLTNPGTGLSYEQYF	TRBV6-5	.	TRBD1	TRBJ2-7
TGTGCCAGCAGCTTTAGCGGGGTGAGCACAGATACGCAGTATTTT	CASSFSGVSTDTQYF	TRBV7-2	.	TRBD2	TRBJ2-3
TGTGCCATCAGCTCGTCCACAGATACGCAGTATTTT	CAISSSTDTQYF	TRBV5-4	.	.	TRBJ2-3
TGCAGTGCTAGTGGGGATGAGCAGTTCTTC	CSASGDEQFF	TRBV20-1	.	.	TRBJ2-1
.	CASSNESWAGGSTAEAFF	TRBV21-1	.	.	TRBJ1-1